This TCR beta chain is from a study of cytomegalovirus exposure and HLA in healthy donors. The overall study: Earlier, 110 million or so unique TCR beta sequences were recovered from about 170 million T cells by an analysis.

PCR used 60 Vbeta primers and 13 Jbeta primers. Assay: immunoSEQ multiplex PCR; the TCRdb copy retains only in-frame clones and omits some. The repertoire holds about 110,000 clones, over 65% seen once, with roughly an eighth in the top ten. With respect to this clone: The antigen is undetermined.

Per germline, CDR1 GTSNPN and CDR2 SVGIG (reference sequence). This CDR3 comprises 13 residues. Study outcomes and limitations: Among CMV-associated TCR beta chains, most appeared HLA-restricted in a later analysis. Rare TCR sequences predominated, though certain public TCRs were found in many donors.

The V and J genes are TRBV30 and TRBJ1-2; TRBD1 matches 7 bases. The origin of this receptor is a man between 25 and 39 years old in good health and CMV-seropositive. Material: PBMCs. CDR3 bases: TGTGCTGGTAAAGGGACAGCTAACTATGGCTACACCTTC. This translates into CAGKGTANYGYTF. Full variable domain (outside the CDR3, taken from reference TRBV30 and TRBJ1-2): SQTIHQWPATLVQPVGSPLSLECTVEGTSNPNLYWYRQAAGRGLQLLFYSVGIGQISSEVPQNLSASRPQDRQFILSSKKLLLSDSGFYLCAGKGTANYGYTFGSGTRLTVV.